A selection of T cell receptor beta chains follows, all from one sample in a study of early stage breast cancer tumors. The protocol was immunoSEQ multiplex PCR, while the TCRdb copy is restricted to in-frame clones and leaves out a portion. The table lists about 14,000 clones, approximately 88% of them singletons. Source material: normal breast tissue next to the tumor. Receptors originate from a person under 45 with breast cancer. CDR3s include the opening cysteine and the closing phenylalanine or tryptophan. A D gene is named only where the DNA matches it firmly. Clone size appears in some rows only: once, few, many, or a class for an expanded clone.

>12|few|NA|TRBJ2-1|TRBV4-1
CASSPTNNEQFF
TGCGCCAGCAGCCCCACTAACAATGAGCAGTTCTTC
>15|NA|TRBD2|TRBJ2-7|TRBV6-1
CASSVLPGLAYEQYF
TGTGCCAGCAGTGTCCTCCCGGGACTAGCCTACGAGCAGTACTTC
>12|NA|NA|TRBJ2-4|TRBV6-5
CASSGLINIQYF
TGTGCCAGCAGCGGCCTAATAAACATTCAGTACTTC
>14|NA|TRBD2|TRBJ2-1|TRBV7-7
CASSFGLANNEQFF
TGTGCTAGCAGCTTCGGACTAGCCAACAATGAGCAGTTCTTC
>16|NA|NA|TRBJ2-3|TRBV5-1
CASRLSPQSFTDTQYF
TGCGCCAGCAGGTTAAGCCCCCAGTCTTTCACAGATACGCAGTATTTT
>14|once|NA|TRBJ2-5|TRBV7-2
CASSLGGHQETQYF
TGTGCCAGCAGCTTAGGGGGCCACCAAGAGACCCAGTACTTC
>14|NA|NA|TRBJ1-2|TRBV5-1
CASSPGEGSYGYTF
TGCGCCAGCAGCCCAGGGGAAGGGAGCTATGGCTACACCTTC
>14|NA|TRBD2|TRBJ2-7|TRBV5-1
CASSLDPGGVEQYF
TGCGCCAGCAGCTTGGACCCGGGAGGAGTTGAGCAGTACTTC
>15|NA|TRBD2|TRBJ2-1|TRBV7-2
CASSRTSGRMNEQFF
TGTGCCAGCAGCCGGACTAGCGGGAGAATGAATGAGCAGTTCTTC
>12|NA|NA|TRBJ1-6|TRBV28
CASSKANSPLHF
TGTGCCAGCAGTAAGGCCAATTCACCCCTCCACTTT
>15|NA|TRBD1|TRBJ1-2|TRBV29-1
CSVEPGTGARYGYTF
TGCAGCGTTGAGCCCGGGACAGGGGCCCGCTATGGCTACACCTTC
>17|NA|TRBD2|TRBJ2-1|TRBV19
CASSSHSGTSPDNEQFF
TGTGCCAGTAGTTCCCACTCCGGGACTAGTCCAGACAATGAGCAGTTCTTC
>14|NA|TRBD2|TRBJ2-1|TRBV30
CAWMSLAGLSEQFF
TGTGCCTGGATGAGCCTAGCGGGATTAAGTGAGCAGTTCTTC
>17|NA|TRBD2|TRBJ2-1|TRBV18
CASSPPTSGYPYNEQFF
TGTGCCAGCTCACCACCGACTAGCGGGTACCCTTACAATGAGCAGTTCTTC
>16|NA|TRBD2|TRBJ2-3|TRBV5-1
CASSDLAGGGTDTQYF
TGCGCCAGCAGCGATTTAGCGGGAGGTGGCACAGATACGCAGTATTTT
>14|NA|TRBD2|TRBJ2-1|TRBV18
CASCTGTSVWEQFF
TGTGCCAGCTGTACCGGGACTAGCGTATGGGAGCAGTTCTTC
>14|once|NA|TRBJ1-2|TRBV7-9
CASSLVPGVYGYTF
TGTGCCAGCAGCTTAGTCCCGGGGGTCTATGGCTACACCTTC
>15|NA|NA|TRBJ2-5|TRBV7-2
CASSLRQGGWETQYF
TGTGCCAGCAGCTTAAGACAGGGAGGTTGGGAGACCCAGTACTTC
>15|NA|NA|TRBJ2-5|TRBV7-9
CASSLYTDYQETQYF
TGTGCCAGCAGCTTATATACGGACTACCAAGAGACCCAGTACTTC
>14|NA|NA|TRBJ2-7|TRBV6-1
CASSLERVPYEQYF
TGTGCCAGCAGCTTAGAGCGGGTACCCTACGAGCAGTACTTC
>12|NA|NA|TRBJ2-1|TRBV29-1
CSGGSGKEVQFF
TGCAGCGGCGGATCCGGGAAGGAGGTGCAGTTCTTC
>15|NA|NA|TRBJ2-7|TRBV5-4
CASSFTGYPPYEQYF
TGTGCCAGCAGCTTCACAGGGTACCCACCCTACGAGCAGTACTTC
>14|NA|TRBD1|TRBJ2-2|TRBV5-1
CASSPGQGTGELFF
TGCGCCAGCAGCCCTGGACAGGGGACCGGGGAGCTGTTTTTT
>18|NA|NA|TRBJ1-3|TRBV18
CASSPFGPLEGAGNTIYF
TGTGCCAGCTCACCATTCGGGCCGCTGGAAGGTGCTGGAAACACCATATATTTT
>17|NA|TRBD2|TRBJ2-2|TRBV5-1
CASNRLAGGFGTGELFF
TGCGCCAGCAATCGACTAGCGGGAGGGTTCGGCACCGGGGAGCTGTTTTTT
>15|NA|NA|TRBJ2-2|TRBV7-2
CASTLSRAEGGELFF
TGTGCCAGCACCCTTTCGAGGGCCGAAGGCGGGGAGCTGTTTTTT
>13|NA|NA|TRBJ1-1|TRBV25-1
CASRGQLNTEAFF
TGTGCCAGCAGGGGACAACTGAACACTGAAGCTTTCTTT
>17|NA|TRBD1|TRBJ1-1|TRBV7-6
CASSSQGTGAIHTEAFF
TGTGCCAGCAGCTCACAGGGGACAGGGGCCATACACACTGAAGCTTTCTTT
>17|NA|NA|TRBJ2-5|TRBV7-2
CASSLGGGQFPGETQYF
TGTGCCAGCAGCTTAGGGGGTGGACAGTTCCCGGGAGAGACCCAGTACTTC
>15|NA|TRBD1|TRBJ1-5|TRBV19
CASSITTGKHQPQHF
TGTGCCAGTAGTATAACGACAGGGAAGCATCAGCCCCAGCATTTT
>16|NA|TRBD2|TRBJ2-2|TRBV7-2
CASSSMGLANTGELFF
TGTGCCAGCAGCTCGATGGGACTAGCAAACACCGGGGAGCTGTTTTTT
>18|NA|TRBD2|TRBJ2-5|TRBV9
CASSLAGTSGIRGETQYF
TGTGCCAGCAGCCTTGCTGGGACTAGCGGGATTAGGGGGGAGACCCAGTACTTC
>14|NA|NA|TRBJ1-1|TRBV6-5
CASSYSGSNTEAFF
TGTGCCAGCAGTTACTCCGGGAGTAATACTGAAGCTTTCTTT
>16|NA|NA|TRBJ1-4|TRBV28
CASSWAGAQDNEKLFF
TGTGCCAGCAGTTGGGCAGGGGCGCAGGATAATGAAAAACTGTTTTTT
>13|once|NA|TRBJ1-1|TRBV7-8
CASSLAPNTEAFF
TGTGCCAGCAGCTTAGCGCCGAACACTGAAGCTTTCTTT
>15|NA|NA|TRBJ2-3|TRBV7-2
CASSPMGTFGNTQYF
TGTGCCAGCAGCCCCATGGGTACCTTCGGCAATACGCAGTATTTT
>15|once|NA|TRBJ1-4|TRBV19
CASSIRGGRNEKLFF
TGTGCCAGTAGTATTCGGGGGGGCAGAAATGAAAAACTGTTTTTT
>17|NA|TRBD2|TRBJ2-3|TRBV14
CASSQGGTSGIVDTQYF
TGTGCCAGCAGCCAAGGAGGGACTAGCGGGATTGTGGATACGCAGTATTTT
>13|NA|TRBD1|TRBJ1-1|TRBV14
CAGGGQPDTEAFF
TGTGCCGGGGGGGGACAGCCGGACACTGAAGCTTTCTTT
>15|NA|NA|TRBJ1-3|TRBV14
CASSQFSRAGNTIYF
TGTGCCAGCAGCCAATTTTCTCGAGCTGGAAACACCATATATTTT
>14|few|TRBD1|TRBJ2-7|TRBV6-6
CASSYSTGWDEQYF
TGTGCCAGCAGTTACTCGACAGGGTGGGACGAGCAGTACTTC
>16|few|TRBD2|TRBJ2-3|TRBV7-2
CASSLGGSGSSDTQYF
TGTGCCAGCAGCTTAGGGGGTAGCGGGAGCTCAGATACGCAGTATTTT
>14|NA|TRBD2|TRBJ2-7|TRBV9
CASSPQGLAIEQYF
TGTGCCAGCAGCCCGCAGGGACTAGCGATAGAGCAGTACTTC
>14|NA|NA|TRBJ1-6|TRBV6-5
CASSRSSYNSPLHF
TGTGCCAGCAGCCGAAGCTCCTATAATTCACCCCTCCACTTT
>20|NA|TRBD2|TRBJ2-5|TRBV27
CASSSSTGRLAGGLEETQYF
TGTGCCAGCAGTAGCTCGACAGGGCGACTAGCGGGAGGTCTCGAGGAGACCCAGTACTTC
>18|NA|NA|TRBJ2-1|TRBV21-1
CASSRFGTSGSRHNEQFF
TGTGCCAGCAGCCGCTTCGGGACTAGCGGGAGTCGACACAATGAGCAGTTCTTC
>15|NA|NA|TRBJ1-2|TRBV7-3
CASSLTPGQRHGYTF
TGTGCCAGCAGCTTAACCCCGGGACAAAGACATGGCTACACCTTC
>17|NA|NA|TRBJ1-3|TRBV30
CAWTAPRGRGSGNTIYF
TGTGCCTGGACTGCCCCCAGGGGTAGGGGCTCTGGAAACACCATATATTTT
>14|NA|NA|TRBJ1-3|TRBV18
CASSPDYSGNTIYF
TGTGCCAGCTCTCCAGACTACTCTGGAAACACCATATATTTT
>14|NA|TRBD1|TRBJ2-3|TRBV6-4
CASSVTGFTDTQYF
TGTGCCAGCAGTGTGACAGGGTTCACAGATACGCAGTATTTT
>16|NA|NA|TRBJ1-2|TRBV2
CASSDSSGRATYGYTF
TGTGCCAGCAGTGACTCGTCTGGCAGGGCCACCTATGGCTACACCTTC
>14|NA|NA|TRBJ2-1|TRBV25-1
CASAGPSSYNEQFF
TGTGCCAGCGCGGGGCCGAGCTCCTACAATGAGCAGTTCTTC
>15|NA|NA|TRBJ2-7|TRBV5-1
CASSLVSASTDEQYF
TGCGCCAGCAGCTTAGTAAGTGCCTCGACCGACGAGCAGTACTTC
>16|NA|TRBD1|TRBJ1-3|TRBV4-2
CASSQLDRASGNTIYF
TGTGCCAGCAGCCAATTGGACAGGGCTTCCGGAAACACCATATATTTT
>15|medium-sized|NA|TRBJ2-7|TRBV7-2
CASSLVRLNLYEQYF
TGTGCCAGCAGCCTAGTTCGACTAAATCTATACGAGCAGTACTTC